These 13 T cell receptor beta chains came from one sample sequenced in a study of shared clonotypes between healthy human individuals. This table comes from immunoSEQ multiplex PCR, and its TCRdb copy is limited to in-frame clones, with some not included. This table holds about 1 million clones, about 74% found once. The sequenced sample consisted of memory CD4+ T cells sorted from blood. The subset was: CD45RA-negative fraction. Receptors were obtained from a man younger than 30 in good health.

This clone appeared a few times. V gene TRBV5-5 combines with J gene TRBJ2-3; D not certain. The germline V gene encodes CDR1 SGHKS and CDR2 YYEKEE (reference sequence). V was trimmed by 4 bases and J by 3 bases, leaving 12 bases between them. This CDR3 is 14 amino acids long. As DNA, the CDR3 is TGTGCCAGCAGCAAACGCCCCCTAACAGATACGCAGTATTTT. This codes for CASSKRPLTDTQYF.

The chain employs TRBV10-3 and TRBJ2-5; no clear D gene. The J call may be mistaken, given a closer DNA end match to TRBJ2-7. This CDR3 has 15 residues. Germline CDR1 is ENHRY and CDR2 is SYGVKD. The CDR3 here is CAISESVAASYEQYF. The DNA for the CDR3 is TGTGCCATCAGTGAGTCGGTAGCCGCTTCCTACGAGCAGTACTTC.

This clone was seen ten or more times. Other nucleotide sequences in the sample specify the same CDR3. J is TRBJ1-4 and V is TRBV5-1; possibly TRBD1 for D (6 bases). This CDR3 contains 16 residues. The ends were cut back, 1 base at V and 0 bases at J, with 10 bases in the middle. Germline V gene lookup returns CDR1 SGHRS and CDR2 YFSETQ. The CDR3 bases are TGCGCCAGCAGCTTGACAGGGACTGCAACTAATGAAAAACTGTTTTTT. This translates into CASSLTGTATNEKLFF. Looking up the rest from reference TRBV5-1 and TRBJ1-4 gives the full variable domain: KAGVTQTPRYLIKTRGQQVTLSCSPISGHRSVSWYQQTPGQGLQFLFEYFSETQRNKGNFPGRFSGRQFSNSRSEMNVSTLELGDSALYLCASSLTGTATNEKLFFGSGTQLSVL.

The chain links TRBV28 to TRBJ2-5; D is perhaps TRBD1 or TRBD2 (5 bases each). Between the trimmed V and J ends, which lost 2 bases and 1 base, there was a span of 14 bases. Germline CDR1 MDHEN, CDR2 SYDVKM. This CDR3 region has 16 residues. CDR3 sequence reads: CASSLRGGGLQETQYF. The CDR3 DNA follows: TGTGCCAGCAGTTTAAGGGGTGGGGGTCTCCAAGAGACCCAGTACTTC.

CDR3 sequence: CASSQGGQGNSPLHF. CDR3 in DNA: TGTGCCAGCAGCCAAGGAGGACAGGGGAATTCACCCCTCCACTTT. The J gene is TRBJ1-6, the V gene TRBV4-2, with 9 bases fitting TRBD1. The CDR3 is 15 residues long. The J segment lost 7 bases and the V segment lost 1 base, leaving 2 bases of the junction unmatched. Germline-derived CDR1 and CDR2 are LGHNA and YNFKEQ.

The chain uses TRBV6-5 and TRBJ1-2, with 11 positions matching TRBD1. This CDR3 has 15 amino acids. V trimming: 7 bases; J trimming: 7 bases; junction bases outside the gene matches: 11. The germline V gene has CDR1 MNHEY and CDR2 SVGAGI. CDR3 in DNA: TGTGCCAGCACCCCGGGACAGGGGGTCGGTTTTGGCTACACCTTC. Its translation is CASTPGQGVGFGYTF.

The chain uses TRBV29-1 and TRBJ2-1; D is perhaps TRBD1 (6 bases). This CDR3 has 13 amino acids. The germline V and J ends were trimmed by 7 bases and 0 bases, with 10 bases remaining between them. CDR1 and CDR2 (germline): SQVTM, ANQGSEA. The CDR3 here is CSATGSSYNEQFF. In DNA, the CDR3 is TGCAGCGCTACAGGGAGCTCCTACAATGAGCAGTTCTTC.

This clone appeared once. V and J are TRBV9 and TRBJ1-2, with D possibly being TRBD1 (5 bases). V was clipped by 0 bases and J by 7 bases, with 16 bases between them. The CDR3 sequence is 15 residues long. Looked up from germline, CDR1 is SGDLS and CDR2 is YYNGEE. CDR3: CASSVGPGGGAGYTF. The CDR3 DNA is TGTGCCAGCAGCGTAGGTCCAGGAGGTGGGGCTGGCTACACCTTC.

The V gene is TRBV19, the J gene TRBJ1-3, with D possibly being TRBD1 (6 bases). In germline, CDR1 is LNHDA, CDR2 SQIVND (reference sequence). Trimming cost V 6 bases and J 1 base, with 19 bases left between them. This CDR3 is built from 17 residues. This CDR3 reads CASSQIVGTLSGNTIYF. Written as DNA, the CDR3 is TGTGCCAGTAGCCAAATCGTCGGGACATTATCTGGAAACACCATATATTTT.

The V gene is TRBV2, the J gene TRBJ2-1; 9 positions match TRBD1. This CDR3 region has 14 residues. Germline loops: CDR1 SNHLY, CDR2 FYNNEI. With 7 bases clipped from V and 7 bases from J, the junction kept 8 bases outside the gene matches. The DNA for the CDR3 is TGTGCCAGCAAAAGGGACAGGGCATATAATGAGCAGTTCTTC. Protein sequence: CASKRDRAYNEQFF.

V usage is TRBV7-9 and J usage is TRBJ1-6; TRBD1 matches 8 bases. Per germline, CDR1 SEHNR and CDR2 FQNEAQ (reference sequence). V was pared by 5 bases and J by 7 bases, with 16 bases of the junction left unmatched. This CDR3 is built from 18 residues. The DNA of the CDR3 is TGTGCCAGCAGCCGTACAACCCCGGGACAGGACAGGAATTCACCCCTCCACTTT. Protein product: CASSRTTPGQDRNSPLHF.

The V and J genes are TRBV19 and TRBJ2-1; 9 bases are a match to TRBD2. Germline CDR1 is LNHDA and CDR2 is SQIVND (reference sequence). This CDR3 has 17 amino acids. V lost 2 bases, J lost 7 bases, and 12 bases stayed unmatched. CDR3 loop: CASSIKGKRGAANEQFF. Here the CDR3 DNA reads TGTGCCAGTAGTATAAAGGGGAAGCGGGGGGCGGCTAATGAGCAGTTCTTC. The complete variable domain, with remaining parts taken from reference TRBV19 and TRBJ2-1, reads DGGITQSPKYLFRKEGQNVTLSCEQNLNHDAMYWYRQDPGQGLRLIYYSQIVNDFQKGDIAEGYSVSREKKESFPLTVTSAQKNPTAFYLCASSIKGKRGAANEQFFGPGTRLTVL.

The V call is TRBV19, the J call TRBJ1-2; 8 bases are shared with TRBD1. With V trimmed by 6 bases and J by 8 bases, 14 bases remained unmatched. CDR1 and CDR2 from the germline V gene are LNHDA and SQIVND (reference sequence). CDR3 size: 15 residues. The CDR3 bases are TGTGCCAGTAGGGACAGGGCGAAGGAGTCAGAAGGCTACACCTTC. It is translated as CASRDRAKESEGYTF.